The TCR beta chain under discussion was sequenced for a study of graft-versus-host responses after intestinal transplantation. With regard to this clone: What it binds is unknown. One end of the junction is discordant with germline, which a read error may explain.

The CDR3 contains 10 residues. Germline V lookup: CDR1 DFQATT, CDR2 SNEGSKA (reference sequence). Profiled with immunoSEQ multiplex PCR; TCRdb holds only in-frame clones, not every one. The table has 40,000 or so clones, nearly 95% seen once. The chain joins TRBV20-1 to TRBJ2-6; 9 nucleotides line up with TRBD1. The source was unstimulated CD8+ T cells sorted from spleen or lymph node cells, collected before transplant. This receptor was taken from a human donor who was the organ donor for an intestinal transplant. The CDR3 DNA follows: TGCAGTGGGGGGCCGGGACAGGGTTTTTTC. This sequence encodes CSGGPGQGFF.